The 5 T cell receptor beta chains reported below all come from one sample, sequenced in a study of T cell responses to AZD1222 COVID-19 vaccine. Some clones are missing from TCRdb's copy, which holds only in-frame ones; the method was immunoSEQ multiplex PCR. The top ten hold approximately 2% of the sample, which has 140,000 to 150,000 clones, under 95% seen once. The specimen was peripheral blood, collected on day 0 of AZD1222 vaccination. Every receptor here comes from an adult in good health.

The chain links TRBV9 to TRBJ2-3; D possibly corresponds to TRBD2 (6 bases). This CDR3 contains 15 residues. CDR1 is SGDLS and CDR2 is YYNGEE in the germline V gene. The ends were cut back, 0 bases at V and 5 bases at J, with 13 bases in the middle. CDR3 bases: TGTGCCAGCAGCGTAGGGGACTTAGGTATAGATACGCAGTATTTT. This codes for CASSVGDLGIDTQYF.

The chain recombines TRBV2 with TRBJ2-5; no reliable D call. The CDR3 consists of 12 residues. Trimming removed 2 bases from V and 0 bases from J, with 1 base in between. The germline gives CDR1 SNHLY, CDR2 FYNNEI. The CDR3 spells CASSEYQETQYF. DNA of the CDR3: TGTGCCAGCAGTGAATACCAAGAGACCCAGTACTTC. The full variable domain, rest sourced from reference TRBV2 and TRBJ2-5, is EPEVTQTPSHQVTQMGQEVILRCVPISNHLYFYWYRQILGQKVEFLVSFYNNEISEKSEIFDDQFSVERPDGSNFTLKIRSTKLEDSAMYFCASSEYQETQYFGPGTRLLVL.

The gene calls are TRBV27 and TRBJ2-5, with 8 bases matching TRBD1. Germline V gene lookup returns CDR1 MNHEY and CDR2 SMNVEV (reference sequence). The CDR3 has 16 amino acids. Trimming at V came to 7 bases and at J to 0 bases, leaving 10 bases not matched to a gene. In DNA form, the CDR3 reads TGTGCCAGCAACTTGGGACAGGATGACGACCAAGAGACCCAGTACTTC. Protein sequence: CASNLGQDDDQETQYF.

This clone appeared once. This chain uses TRBV5-1 with TRBJ1-4; 10 bases agree with TRBD1. V dropped 4 bases and J dropped 7; count of bases not matched to a gene: 4. CDR3 length: 14 amino acids. Per the germline V gene, CDR1 is SGHRS and CDR2 is YFSETQ. CDR3 loop: CASSLWTGGEKLFF. Written as DNA, the CDR3 is TGCGCCAGCAGCCTTTGGACAGGGGGTGAAAAACTGTTTTTT.

V and J are TRBV2 and TRBJ1-1; D is perhaps TRBD1 (6 bases). V lost 7 bases to trimming and J lost 11 bases, with 23 bases between them. The CDR3 has 14 residues. CDR1 and CDR2 from the germline V gene are SNHLY and FYNNEI. The CDR3 DNA follows: TGTGCCAGCAACGCCGCACAGGGCGCCACTGGGGCTTTCTTT. Protein sequence: CASNAAQGATGAFF.